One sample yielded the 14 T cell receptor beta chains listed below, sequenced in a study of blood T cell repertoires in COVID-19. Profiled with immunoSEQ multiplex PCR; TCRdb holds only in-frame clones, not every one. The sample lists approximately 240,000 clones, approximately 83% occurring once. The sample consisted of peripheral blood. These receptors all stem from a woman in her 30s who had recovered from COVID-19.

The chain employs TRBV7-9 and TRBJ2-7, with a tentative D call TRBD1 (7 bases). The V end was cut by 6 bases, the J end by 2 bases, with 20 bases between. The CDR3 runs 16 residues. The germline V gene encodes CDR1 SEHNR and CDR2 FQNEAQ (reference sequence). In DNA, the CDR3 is TGTGCCAGCAGTCGGGGGAATCAGGGGGAGCCCTACGAGCAGTACTTC. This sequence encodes CASSRGNQGEPYEQYF.

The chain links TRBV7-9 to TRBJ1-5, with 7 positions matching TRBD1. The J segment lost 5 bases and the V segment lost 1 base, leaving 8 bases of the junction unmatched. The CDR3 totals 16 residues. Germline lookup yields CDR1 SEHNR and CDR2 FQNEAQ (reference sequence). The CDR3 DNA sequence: TGTGCCAGCAGCTTAGGTAAGACAGGGAAGCATCAGCCCCAGCATTTT. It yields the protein CASSLGKTGKHQPQHF.

The CDR3, as DNA: TGTGCCAGTAGACCCCTACAGGGAAATAGTAATGAGCAGTTCTTC. It yields the protein CASRPLQGNSNEQFF. V usage is TRBV19 and J usage is TRBJ2-1, with D possibly matching TRBD1 (6 bases). CDR1 is LNHDA, CDR2 SQIVND, per germline (reference sequence). V dropped 6 bases and J dropped 7 bases, with 19 bases sitting between them. The CDR3 length is 15 residues.

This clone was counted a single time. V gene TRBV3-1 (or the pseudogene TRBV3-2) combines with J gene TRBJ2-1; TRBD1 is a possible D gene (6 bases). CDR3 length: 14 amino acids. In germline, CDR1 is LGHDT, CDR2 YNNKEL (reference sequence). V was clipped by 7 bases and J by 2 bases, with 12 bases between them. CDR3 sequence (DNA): TGTGCCAGCACGGTGGGGGCCACCTACAATGAGCAGTTCTTC. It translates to CASTVGATYNEQFF.

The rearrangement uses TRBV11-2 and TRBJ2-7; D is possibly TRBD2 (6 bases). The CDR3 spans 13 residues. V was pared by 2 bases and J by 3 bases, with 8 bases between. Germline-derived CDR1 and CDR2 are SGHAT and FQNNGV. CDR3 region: CASSLRLVYEQYF. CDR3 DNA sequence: TGTGCCAGCAGCTTAAGACTAGTCTACGAGCAGTACTTC.

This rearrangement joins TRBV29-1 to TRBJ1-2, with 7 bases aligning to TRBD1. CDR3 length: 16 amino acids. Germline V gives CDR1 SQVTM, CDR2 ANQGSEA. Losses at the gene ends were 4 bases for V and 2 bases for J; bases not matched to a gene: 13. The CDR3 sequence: CSVAGTENATNYGYTF. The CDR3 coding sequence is TGCAGCGTTGCCGGGACAGAGAATGCAACGAACTATGGCTACACCTTC.

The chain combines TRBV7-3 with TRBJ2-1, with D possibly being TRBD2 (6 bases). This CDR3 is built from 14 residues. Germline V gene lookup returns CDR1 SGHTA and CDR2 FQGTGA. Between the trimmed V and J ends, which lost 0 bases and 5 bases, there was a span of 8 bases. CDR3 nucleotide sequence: TGTGCCAGCAGCTTAACGGGGGGTCACAATGAGCAGTTCTTC. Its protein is CASSLTGGHNEQFF.

CDR3 DNA: TGTGCCAGCAGTTTTAGCGGTATACCCTACAATGAGCAGTTCTTC. Translating it yields CASSFSGIPYNEQFF. The chain employs TRBV6-6 and TRBJ2-1; maybe TRBD2 (6 bases). V was clipped by 4 bases and J by 2 bases, with 12 bases between them. This CDR3 spans 15 amino acids. Germline loops: CDR1 MNHNY, CDR2 SVGAGI (reference sequence).

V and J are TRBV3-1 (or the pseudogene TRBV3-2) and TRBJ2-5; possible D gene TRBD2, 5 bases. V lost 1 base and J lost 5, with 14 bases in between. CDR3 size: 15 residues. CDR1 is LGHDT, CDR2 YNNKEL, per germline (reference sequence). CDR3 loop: CASSQVPSGSETQYF. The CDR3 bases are TGTGCCAGCAGCCAAGTGCCCAGTGGGAGTGAGACCCAGTACTTC.

The CDR3 DNA reads as TGTGCCAGTAGTATCACCGGGACAGGGGCCGGTGGCTACACCTTC. It codes for CASSITGTGAGGYTF. This chain joins TRBV19 and TRBJ1-2, with 10 bases fitting TRBD1. Germline V gene sequence: CDR1 LNHDA, CDR2 SQIVND (reference sequence). J was trimmed by 7 bases and V by 3 bases; bases with no gene match: 8. This CDR3 comprises 15 residues.

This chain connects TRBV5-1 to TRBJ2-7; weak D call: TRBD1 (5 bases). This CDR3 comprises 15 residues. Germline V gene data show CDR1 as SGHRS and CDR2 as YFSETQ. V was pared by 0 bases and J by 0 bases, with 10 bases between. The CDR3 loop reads CASSLGSGFSYEQYF. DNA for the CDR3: TGCGCCAGCAGCTTGGGATCAGGGTTCTCCTACGAGCAGTACTTC.

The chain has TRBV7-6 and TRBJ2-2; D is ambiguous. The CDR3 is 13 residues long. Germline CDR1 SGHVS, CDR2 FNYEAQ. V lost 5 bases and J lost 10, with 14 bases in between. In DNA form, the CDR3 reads TGTGCCAGCAGCCCCCTACTACCGGCGGAGCTGTTTTTT. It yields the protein CASSPLLPAELFF.

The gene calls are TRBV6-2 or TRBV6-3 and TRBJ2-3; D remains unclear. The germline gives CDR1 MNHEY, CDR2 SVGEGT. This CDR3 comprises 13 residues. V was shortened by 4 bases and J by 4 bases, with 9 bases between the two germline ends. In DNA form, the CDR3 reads TGTGCCAGCAGTTTGGCTAGAGCAGATACGCAGTATTTT. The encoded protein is CASSLARADTQYF.

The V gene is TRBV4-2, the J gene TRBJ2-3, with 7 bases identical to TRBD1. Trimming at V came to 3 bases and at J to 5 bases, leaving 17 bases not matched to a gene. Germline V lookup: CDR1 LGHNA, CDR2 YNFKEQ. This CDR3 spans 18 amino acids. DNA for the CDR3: TGTGCCAGCAGCCAGGGCTGGGGAAGACAGGGAGCCGGAGATACGCAGTATTTT. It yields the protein CASSQGWGRQGAGDTQYF.